Each of the 23 T cell receptor beta chains below was sequenced from the same sample in a study of glioma-infiltrating T cells after dendritic cell vaccination (dated by TCRdb to the mid-2010s). This sample's time point label indicates: after dendritic cell vaccination, including at tumor progression/relapse. Libraries came from the immunoSEQ multiplex PCR assay. TCRdb's version of the immuneACCESS table is confined to in-frame rearrangements and falls short of the full clone set. An unresolved V gene accounts for under half of the shortfall where checked; the remainder is of unknown origin. The sample table holds about 82,000 clones, of which around four fifths were seen once. The ten largest clones represent 6% to 7.5% of the sample. The specimen was blood, collected after dendritic cell vaccination. Receptors originate from a human donor with glioblastoma.

The V call is TRBV18, the J call TRBJ2-7; a possible D gene is TRBD2 (6 bases). V gave up 0 bases and J gave up 5 bases, with 17 bases separating them. The germline gives CDR1 KGHSH, CDR2 LQKENI. This CDR3 comprises 16 residues. The CDR3 coding sequence is TGTGCCAGCTCACCACCGACGGACGCCCGGGGGAACGAGCAGTACTTC. This encodes CASSPPTDARGNEQYF.

The chain carries TRBV5-8 and TRBJ1-2; a possible D gene is TRBD1 (6 bases). V shed 1 base and J shed 8 bases, with 9 bases lying between them. There are 12 residues in the CDR3. Germline assignment: CDR1 SGHTS and CDR2 YDEGEE. In nucleotides, the CDR3 is TGTGCCAGCAGCTTGTTACAGGGCGGCTACACCTTC. It is translated as CASSLLQGGYTF. The variable domain in full, completed from reference TRBV5-8 and TRBJ1-2, reads EAGVTQSPTHLIKTRGQQATLRCSPISGHTSVYWYQQALGLGLQFLLWYDEGEERNRGNFPPRFSGRQFPNYSSELNVNALELEDSALYLCASSLLQGGYTFGSGTRLTVV.

This rearrangement joins TRBV4-2 to TRBJ1-2, with 11 bases aligning to TRBD1. The V segment lost 4 bases and the J segment 4 bases; nucleotides outside the gene matches: 11. CDR1 LGHNA and CDR2 YNFKEQ come from the germline V gene. This CDR3 contains 17 residues. DNA for the CDR3: TGTGCCAGCAGCCCCCAATCGGGACAGGGGGTCCCCTATGGCTACACCTTC. It encodes CASSPQSGQGVPYGYTF.

The chain employs TRBV18 and TRBJ1-1; no clear D gene. Trimming shortened V by 8 bases and J by 0 bases, and 10 bases separated the two germline ends. There are 13 residues in the CDR3. CDR1 KGHSH and CDR2 LQKENI come from the germline V gene. DNA of the CDR3: TGTGCCAGCACCCCAGGCCTGAACACTGAAGCTTTCTTT. Amino acids: CASTPGLNTEAFF. The full variable domain, with the rest looked up from reference TRBV18 and TRBJ1-1, is NAGVMQNPRHLVRRRGQEARLRCSPMKGHSHVYWYRQLPEEGLKFMVYLQKENIIDESGMPKERFSAEFPKEGPSILRIQQVVRGDSAAYFCASTPGLNTEAFFGQGTRLTVV.

The gene calls are TRBV30 and TRBJ1-1, with D possibly matching TRBD1 (5 bases). With 2 bases removed from V and 9 bases from J, the gap between germline ends came to 13 bases. This CDR3 region has 12 residues. CDR1 and CDR2 from the germline V gene are GTSNPN and SVGIG (reference sequence). The CDR3 reads CAWSPAGLQAFF. CDR3 sequence (DNA): TGTGCCTGGAGTCCGGCGGGACTTCAAGCTTTCTTT.

V gene TRBV15 combines with J gene TRBJ2-1, with D perhaps matching TRBD1 (5 bases). Trimming stripped 2 bases from V and 3 bases from J, with 11 bases between. The CDR3 has 15 residues. Looked up from germline, CDR1 is LNHNV and CDR2 is YYDKDF (reference sequence). The CDR3 reads CATSRNRTFYNEQFF. In DNA, the CDR3 is TGTGCCACCAGCAGAAACAGGACCTTCTACAATGAGCAGTTCTTC.

This clone occurred once. The rearrangement joins TRBV4-1 to TRBJ2-7; D gene unclear. Looked up from germline, CDR1 is MGHRA and CDR2 is YSYEKL. Trimming cost V 1 base and J 4 bases, with 8 bases left between them. The CDR3 covers 13 residues. The CDR3 region has the DNA TGCGCCAGCAGCCAAGCGCCGCAGTACGAGCAGTACTTC. It translates to CASSQAPQYEQYF.

The rearrangement uses TRBV19 and TRBJ1-2; D perhaps matches TRBD1 (5 bases). Germline V gives CDR1 LNHDA, CDR2 SQIVND (reference sequence). Between the trimmed V and J ends, which lost 7 bases and 5 bases, there was a span of 23 bases. The CDR3 has 16 residues. CDR3 sequence: CASIRTSSPGEYGYTF. The CDR3 DNA is TGTGCCAGTATTAGGACATCCTCACCCGGTGAATATGGCTACACCTTC.

In regard to this clone: A junction boundary mismatches the germline segment, possibly from a read error. This chain uses TRBV19 with TRBJ1-2; the D gene is possibly TRBD1 (6 bases). The CDR3 spans 14 residues. The germline CDR1 and CDR2 sequences are LNHDA and SQIVND (reference sequence). CDR3 sequence (DNA): TGTGCCAGTACCCCGGTACAGGGAAGGGAAGGCTACGCCTTC. Translating it yields CASTPVQGREGYAF.

J is TRBJ1-1 and V is TRBV6-1; D unclear. This CDR3 has 13 amino acids. Germline assignment: CDR1 MNHNS and CDR2 SASEGT. V lost 7 bases and J 9 bases, leaving 18 bases between the germline ends. This CDR3 reads CASTPRGPRKAFF. The CDR3 coding sequence is TGTGCCAGCACCCCTAGAGGGCCAAGAAAAGCTTTCTTT.

The genes are TRBV30 and TRBJ2-1; 8 bases are shared with TRBD2. In germline, CDR1 is GTSNPN, CDR2 SVGIG (reference sequence). The CDR3 runs to 15 residues. J gave up 5 bases and V 1 base, and 7 bases lay outside the gene matches. The CDR3: CAWSGAAGANNEQFF. CDR3 DNA sequence: TGTGCCTGGAGTGGGGCAGCGGGGGCCAACAATGAGCAGTTCTTC.

The rearrangement links TRBV5-6 to TRBJ2-1, with 16 bases matching TRBD2. The CDR3 has 19 amino acids. CDR1 is SGHDT, CDR2 YYEEEE, per germline. After removal of 3 bases from V and 7 bases from J, the junction contained 13 bases not matched to a gene. The CDR3 protein is CASSSVGTSGGDIRNEQFF. Here the CDR3 DNA reads TGTGCCAGCAGCTCCGTGGGGACTAGCGGGGGGGACATTAGAAATGAGCAGTTCTTC.

The chain employs TRBV5-1 and TRBJ1-2; 10 positions match TRBD1. V trimming: 4 bases; J trimming: 4 bases; junction bases outside the gene matches: 10. CDR3 size: 16 residues. Germline-derived CDR1 and CDR2 are SGHRS and YFSETQ. The DNA for the CDR3 is TGCGCCAGCAGCGTATCGCCGGGACAGGGGCGCTATGGCTACACCTTC. Translation gives CASSVSPGQGRYGYTF.

V is TRBV7-2 and J is TRBJ2-2; TRBD2 might be the D (5 bases). CDR1 and CDR2 from the germline V gene are SGHTA and FQGNSA. The V gene lost 1 base and the J gene lost 6 bases, with 6 bases spanning the gap. The CDR3 sequence is 13 residues long. The CDR3: CASSLGGAGELFF. CDR3 bases: TGTGCCAGCAGCTTAGGGGGAGCCGGGGAGCTGTTTTTT. Drawing the rest from reference TRBV7-2 and TRBJ2-2, the complete variable domain is GAGVSQSPSNKVTEKGKDVELRCDPISGHTALYWYRQSLGQGLEFLIYFQGNSAPDKSGLPSDRFSAERTGGSVSTLTIQRTQQEDSAVYLCASSLGGAGELFFGEGSRLTVL.

The rearrangement links TRBV5-1 to TRBJ1-5; 7 bases fit TRBD1. The germline gives CDR1 SGHRS, CDR2 YFSETQ. Trimming cost V 3 bases and J 6 bases; bases outside gene matches: 9. The CDR3 runs 15 residues. CDR3 DNA sequence: TGCGCCAGCAGCTCAACCGGGACAGTGATTCAGCCCCAGCATTTT. Its translation: CASSSTGTVIQPQHF.

CDR3 sequence (DNA): TGTGCCAGTAGTGATAAAGGGGGCACAGATACGCAGTATTTT. Encoded protein: CASSDKGGTDTQYF. The chain has TRBV19 and TRBJ2-3, with D perhaps matching TRBD1 (5 bases). The CDR3 loop spans 14 amino acids. CDR1 and CDR2 (germline): LNHDA, SQIVND (reference sequence). Trimming removed 5 bases from V and 1 base from J, with 10 bases in between. The full variable domain, with the rest looked up from reference TRBV19 and TRBJ2-3, is DGGITQSPKYLFRKEGQNVTLSCEQNLNHDAMYWYRQDPGQGLRLIYYSQIVNDFQKGDIAEGYSVSREKKESFPLTVTSAQKNPTAFYLCASSDKGGTDTQYFGPGTRLTVL.

V usage is TRBV27 and J usage is TRBJ2-5; D may be TRBD2 (5 bases). CDR3 length: 14 amino acids. The V gene lost 0 bases and the J gene lost 2 bases, with 7 bases spanning the gap. The germline V gene has CDR1 MNHEY and CDR2 SMNVEV (reference sequence). In nucleotides, the CDR3 is TGTGCCAGCAGTTTATCGACTACACAAGAGACCCAGTACTTC. Translated, it gives CASSLSTTQETQYF.

The DNA of the CDR3 is TGCAGCGTTGGGGACTCCATCTACGAGCAGTACTTC. The encoded protein is CSVGDSIYEQYF. The genes are TRBV29-1 and TRBJ2-7; a possible D gene is TRBD2 (6 bases). Germline CDR1 and CDR2: SQVTM and ANQGSEA. Trimming removed 4 bases from V and 3 bases from J, with 10 bases in between. This CDR3 comprises 12 residues.

V gene TRBV6-1 combines with J gene TRBJ2-7; 9 positions agree with TRBD1. J lost 4 bases, V lost 6 bases, and 7 bases had no gene match. The germline V gene encodes CDR1 MNHNS and CDR2 SASEGT. The CDR3 spans 14 residues. CDR3 sequence (DNA): TGTGCCAGCAGCGAATGGACAGGGGAGTACGAGCAGTACTTC. Translation: CASSEWTGEYEQYF.

This sequence joins TRBV19 and TRBJ2-7; TRBD1 might be the D (5 bases). Germline CDR1 and CDR2: LNHDA and SQIVND (reference sequence). This CDR3 comprises 14 residues. V shed 4 bases and J shed 2 bases, with 12 bases lying between them. The CDR3 region is CASSTDSATYEQYF. CDR3 coding DNA: TGTGCCAGTAGTACAGACAGTGCCACCTACGAGCAGTACTTC. The variable domain in full, completed from reference TRBV19 and TRBJ2-7, reads DGGITQSPKYLFRKEGQNVTLSCEQNLNHDAMYWYRQDPGQGLRLIYYSQIVNDFQKGDIAEGYSVSREKKESFPLTVTSAQKNPTAFYLCASSTDSATYEQYFGPGTRLTVT.

The genes are TRBV2 and TRBJ2-4, with a tentative D call TRBD1 (5 bases). The CDR3 sequence is 13 residues long. Germline V gives CDR1 SNHLY, CDR2 FYNNEI. The V end was cut by 8 bases, the J end by 1 base, with 9 bases between. DNA for the CDR3: TGTGCCAGCTCGGACACCGCCAAAAACATTCAGTACTTC. It specifies CASSDTAKNIQYF.

The genes are TRBV10-2 and TRBJ1-2, with D unresolved. Per the germline V gene, CDR1 is WSHSY and CDR2 is SAAADI. The CDR3 loop spans 13 amino acids. V gave up 0 bases and J gave up 4 bases, with 6 bases separating them. The CDR3 DNA sequence: TGCGCCAGCAGTGAGTCGGCAGTCTATGGCTACACCTTC. This codes for CASSESAVYGYTF.

The gene calls are TRBV7-2 and TRBJ2-3, with 7 bases matching TRBD1. With V trimmed by 2 bases and J by 5 bases, 1 base remained unmatched. There are 13 residues in the CDR3. Per germline, CDR1 SGHTA and CDR2 FQGNSA. The CDR3 reads CASSLTGEDTQYF. CDR3 DNA sequence: TGTGCCAGCAGCTTAACAGGGGAAGATACGCAGTATTTT.